Below are 3 T cell receptor beta chains sequenced from a single sample in a study of blood T cells in healthy people across ages. For the second PCR, which ran for about 7 to 11 cycles, a sample-barcoded 5' primer and a J-beta primer mix were used. TCRdb processed the 5' RACE reads anew with MiXCR; each CDR3 protein has one entry. The sample carries 1.6 million or so distinct CDR3 sequences, approximately 32% recorded once. Sequenced material: blood. These receptors came from a woman aged 25 to 45 in good health.

This clonotype showed up just a few times. A much larger clone sits a single nucleotide away, making a read error possible. This rearrangement joins TRBV12-3 or TRBV12-4 to TRBJ2-3, with 7 bases aligning to TRBD1. The CDR3 loop spans 15 amino acids. DNA for the CDR3: TGTGCCAGCACCCTAAGACAGGGCGGCACAGGTACGCAGTATTTT. Translation gives CASTLRQGGTGTQYF.

As regards this clonotype: A read error may explain this, as a much larger clone is one base away. V gene TRBV12-3 or TRBV12-4 combines with J gene TRBJ2-7; D ambiguous. The end of the DNA fits TRBJ2-5 better, so the J call may be wrong. CDR3 length: 16 residues. Here the CDR3 DNA reads TGTGCCAGCAGTTTAGCCGATGGCTGTTTCGGAGAGACCCAGTACTTC. Its protein product is CASSLADGCFGETQYF.

The J gene is TRBJ2-4, the V gene TRBV5-1; 8 bases fit TRBD2. The DNA end lines up better with TRBJ2-7; the J call may be wrong. The CDR3 runs 14 residues. The germline V gene encodes CDR1 SGHRS and CDR2 YFSETQ. DNA of the CDR3: TGCGCCAGCAGCTTGGGCCGGGGGGGGCTCGAGCAGTACTTC. Encoded protein: CASSLGRGGLEQYF.